This T cell receptor (beta chain) originates from a study of blood T cells in healthy people across ages. Germline V gene lookup returns CDR1 MDHEN and CDR2 SYDVKM. CDR3 length equals 15 residues. Losses at the gene ends were 4 bases for V and 8 bases for J; bases not matched to a gene: 4. This clonotype was seen a few times. What it binds is unknown. Points from the study as a whole: Shifts in expanded clonotypes may have been confounded by donor CMV status, which was unknown.

It was with a sample-barcoded 5' primer and a J-beta primer mix that a second PCR of roughly 7 to 12 cycles was run. Carrying 12 random nucleotides, a template-switch adaptor labeled each individual cDNA molecule. TCRdb itself ran the 5' RACE reads through MiXCR, one entry per CDR3 protein. This sample has about 1.6 million distinct CDR3 sequences, with about 35% found just once. The receptor was derived from a woman aged 30 to 39 in good health. The sample comprised blood. The rearrangement uses TRBV28 and TRBJ2-1; TRBD2 matches 14 bases. Here the CDR3 reads CASSYGTSGGDEQFF. In DNA form, the CDR3 reads TGTGCCAGCAGTTACGGGACTAGCGGGGGCGATGAGCAGTTCTTC.